This T cell receptor (beta chain) was sequenced in a study of cytomegalovirus exposure and HLA in healthy donors (dated by TCRdb to 2017 to 2019). For the wider study: An earlier analysis of under 600 of the donors reported roughly 300 Gb of sequence data and 100 million to 140 million unique TCR beta sequences from 150 million to 200 million T cells. Donor age, sex, ethnicity and CMV serostatus were compiled alongside the repertoire data. Of the roughly 420 genotyped donors, approximately 81% were placed in the genetic ancestry cluster associated with self-reported Caucasian donors. The study profiled the T cell repertoires of under 700 subjects by immunosequencing and related them to cytomegalovirus serostatus. Among around 400 genotyped donors of the cohort, an average of about 240,000 unique TCR beta nucleotide sequences were sequenced per donor, around 20% of them non-productive. Four or five DR-DQ haplotypes were handled as single units for association and clustering because linkage in the cohort was strong. A later analysis re-examined previously published TCR beta repertoires from 610 or so donors and added high-resolution HLA genotyping to investigate patterns of TCR occurrence. Typing coverage varied by locus: about 620-630 donors for A, B, C, DRB1 and DQB1; roughly 520 for DQA1; over 600 for DPA1; under 490 for DPB1. High-throughput TCR immunosequencing, statistical association of individual TCRs with disease status, and machine learning were combined to predict cytomegalovirus infection status. An early release that covered 500 to 800 HLA-typed donors contained about 300 gigabases of sequencing data and tens of millions of unique TCR sequences. The study aimed to test whether cataloging public T cell receptors could reveal signatures of past pathogen exposure. All discovery cohort repertoires had been generated on a single sequencing platform. In an earlier analysis of more than 550 of the donors, high-throughput TCR beta sequencing was used to judge whether each TCR beta V gene segment behaved as functional or pseudogenic. A later genetic analysis took genome-wide SNP genotypes for about 65% of the roughly 670 donors and used that subset as a discovery cohort. In addition to the first cohort of 650 to 800 subjects, a separate validation cohort of approximately 120 different subjects was used. HLA typing included class I and class II loci at four-digit resolution. Rather than drawing on any new phenotypic data, the later analysis identified candidate immune exposures from TCR beta sequences and the way those sequences occurred across donors.

Libraries came from the immunoSEQ multiplex PCR assay. For the multiplex PCR, a mixture combining 60 forward primers for TCR Vbeta segments and 13 reverse primers for TCR Jbeta segments was used. A multiplex PCR assay on genomic DNA amplified the CDR3 region of rearranged TCR beta genes. The Illumina HiSeq System was used to sequence the amplified TCR beta libraries as 87-base-pair reads. Per the authors' processing: A later analysis counted tens of millions of unique TCR beta chains across the 640 or so repertoires, and some 11 million of these chains were shared by at least two donors. Raw reads were error-corrected and collapsed into unique sequences with a nearest-neighbor algorithm that merged closely related sequences to remove PCR and sequencing errors. Alignment of CDR3 sequences to IMGT reference sequences was used to assign V, D and J gene segments. For a sequence to be retained, a match of at least six nucleotides to both a V gene segment and a J gene segment was required. A rearrangement counted as productive if the CDR3 had no stop codons and remained in frame with V and J, and every other rearrangement counted as non-productive. CDR3 was defined according to IMGT convention as the region running from the second conserved V-encoded cysteine to the conserved J-encoded phenylalanine. In an earlier analysis of around 640 of the donors, sequences lacking an unambiguous match to a single V gene segment were excluded. In an earlier analysis of 587 of the donors, V segments were called functional above 56.7% productive rearrangements and were called segregating when the between-donor standard deviation exceeded 5%. A statistical classification framework was built to diagnose cytomegalovirus status from the catalog of TCR beta chain sequences. In a later analysis, TCR nucleotide sequences were compared against IMGT/GENE-DB human TR gene sequences so that V and J genes could be assigned. The TCRdist pipeline was used in a later analysis to assign CDR3 sequences and most-parsimonious VDJ recombination scenarios. In a later analysis, every TCR beta chain was defined by the combination of its CDR3 amino acid sequence and its V-gene family, and reads without a unique V-gene family were dropped. As a way to deal with suspected cross-contamination and a sequencing artifact, a later analysis dropped 640 or so nucleotide sequences that were highly shared and had low generation probability. In a later analysis, a clonal expansion index was calculated for each public chain from normalized within-repertoire ranks of inferred template counts. A later analysis computed generation probabilities with a VDJ recombination model fitted to out-of-frame rearrangements, and checked the results against IGoR. In a later analysis, TCR-TCR, TCR-HLA and TCR-CMV co-occurrence was scored with hypergeometric tests, and a repertoire-size bias correction was applied to TCR pairs. To estimate false discovery rates, a later analysis permuted the HLA or CMV assignments 20 times. In a later analysis, co-occurring TCRs were grouped using DBSCAN, with TCRdist sequence similarity added in when clustering inside HLA-allele-positive subsets. Repertoires with fewer than 30,000 or more than 120,000 public chains, plus five repertoires with anomalous nucleotide sharing, were excluded from co-occurrence clustering. This is the immuneACCESS table as TCRdb keeps it, with only in-frame sequences that have V and J called. A part of the clones is gone; compared with another copy, unresolved V genes explain less than half, and the rest is unexplained. The D gene and trimming were derived from the DNA, and the V and J assignments and clone size from that table. The sample yields around 200,000 clones; approximately 80% were counted once. Roughly 1.3% of the sample comes from the top ten.

Points the paper makes about the study in general: Only TCR beta chains were sequenced in this cohort, and the absence of alpha or paired-chain data limited detectable features. An association between a missense DCLRE1C variant and V-gene and J-gene trimming of TCR beta chains was found in a later genetic analysis and replicated in an independent cohort. CMV serostatus was the only immune exposure information available for the cohort. The authors suggested that the approach could potentially be extended to other disease states and immunological phenotypes. In vitro tests confirmed that a few of the cytomegalovirus-associated TCR beta chains recognize cytomegalovirus antigens. Most TCR sequences were observed very rarely across donors, whereas some public TCRs were present in many individuals. In an earlier analysis of some 500 of the donors, most TCR beta V segments were observed in productive rearrangements about 87% or about 30% of the time, broadly matching IMGT annotations. In both the original and validation cohorts, the classifier was reported to diagnose cytomegalovirus status with high specificity and sensitivity. In a later analysis, TCR association rates were found to vary across HLA loci, with the most associated TCRs seen for DRB1 alleles and the fewest for HLA-C alleles. A further reported finding was that TCR beta sequences accurately predicted the HLA-A and HLA-B alleles for most subjects in the first cohort. A cluster of highly shared sequence variants was judged likely to represent a technical artifact of the sequencing pipeline. A total of some 180 TCR beta chains were listed by the study as associated with cytomegalovirus. Because counts were too low, seventeen rarely observed V segments, including chromosome 9 orphons, were left out of the earlier analysis of over 550 of the donors. Roughly uniform sequencing depth across donors was assumed in presence/absence analyses, although this assumption may not hold. Assigning TCR associations to individual alleles was difficult when HLA alleles, especially DR and DQ, strongly co-occurred. According to a later analysis, most CMV-associated TCR beta chains appeared to be HLA-restricted, and the HLA associations seemed to be driven largely by CMV exposure. Linkage disequilibrium might explain the correlated functional status among segregating V segments, but an unknown experimental factor could not be excluded. Because HLA typing was unavailable for some donors at each locus, only the typed subset was used in association tests. A later analysis found that HLA-associated TCR beta chains were more clonally expanded and had lower generation probabilities than equally common non-associated chains. A later genetic analysis reported fewer N-insertions in productive TCRs among donors in an Asian-associated ancestry cluster than the approximately 700-donor mean. A later analysis reported that several top co-occurrence clusters appeared linked to parvovirus B19, influenza, CMV and Epstein-Barr virus. A later analysis associated 16,951 TCR beta sequences with specific HLA alleles at a false discovery rate of 0.05.

Concerning this clone itself: Its target antigen remains unknown. No base qualities exist here, and no much larger clone lies one base off it.

The cohort comprised 550 to 700 healthy bone marrow donors. At the time of sampling, every cohort member was nominally healthy, though immune exposures that went unrecorded were likely present. The donor was CMV seronegative and belonged to the group of over 300 seronegative cohort members. Each donor provided a peripheral blood sample, and peripheral blood mononuclear cells were used for TCR beta sequencing. The Qiagen DNeasy Blood Extraction Kit was used to extract genomic DNA from the blood cell samples. The sequence was collected from a girl between 10 and 17 years old in good health and CMV-seronegative. The specimen sequenced was PBMCs.

The DNA sequence follows: TGTGCCAGCAGTACCCCCCCCGGGGTTGGCTACACCTTC. This sequence encodes CASSTPPGVGYTF. Rearrangement joined TRBV6-5 to TRBJ1-2; confidence is insufficient to name the D gene. Its CDR3 holds 13 amino acids, cysteine through phenylalanine. Kept here is only the CDR3 DNA, which spans 39 bases and is read in frame from base 1. Trimming costs V 5 bases and J 7 bases, and their ends lie 14 bases apart. CDR1 and CDR2 are drawn from the germline V gene: MNHEY, SVGAGI.